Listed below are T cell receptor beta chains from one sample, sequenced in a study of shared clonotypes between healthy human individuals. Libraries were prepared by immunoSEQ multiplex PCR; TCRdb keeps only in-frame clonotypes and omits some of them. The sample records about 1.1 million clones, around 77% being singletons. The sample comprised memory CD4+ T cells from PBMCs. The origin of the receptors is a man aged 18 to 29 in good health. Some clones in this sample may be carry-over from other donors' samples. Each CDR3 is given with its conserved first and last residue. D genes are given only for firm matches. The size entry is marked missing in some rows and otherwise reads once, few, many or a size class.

TGTGCCAGCAGCTCAACTCAGGGGCTCATGGAGACCCAGTACTTC CASSSTQGLMETQYF TRBJ2-5 . . TRBV7-9
TGTGCCAGTAGTATAGGGAATAGCAATCAGCCCCAGCATTTT CASSIGNSNQPQHF TRBJ1-5 . . TRBV19
TGTGCCACCATGTTTGGGGGAGCGATTCAGCCCCAGCATTTT CATMFGGAIQPQHF TRBJ1-5 . . TRBV28
TGCGCCAGCAGCTCCGAACGGTGGGATACGCAGTATTTT CASSSERWDTQYF TRBJ2-3 . . TRBV5-1
TGTGCCAGCTCACCCGCGACAGGGTTAGGGCCCCAGCATTTT CASSPATGLGPQHF TRBJ1-5 TRBD1 few TRBV18
TGTGCCAGCAGTCGGGGGCCTCGGGAGACCCAGTACTTC CASSRGPRETQYF TRBJ2-5 . once TRBV27
TGCAGCGTTGAAACCGGGGCATTAAACTATGGCTACACCTTC CSVETGALNYGYTF TRBJ1-2 . . TRBV29-1
TGTGCCAGCTCTGGGCGGGGGGCCGGGGCCAACGTCCTGACTTTC CASSGRGAGANVLTF TRBJ2-6 TRBD2 many TRBV27
TGCGCCAGCAGCTTGGGGACAGGGGGCCCGAATGAGCAGTTCTTC CASSLGTGGPNEQFF TRBJ2-1 TRBD1 . TRBV5-1
TGTGCCAGCAGTTTATTTAACGGCGGGCAGCCCCAGCATTTT CASSLFNGGQPQHF TRBJ1-5 . . TRBV28
TGTGCCAGCAGCCGGGGTTTGGGACCCCAAGAGACCCAGTACTTC CASSRGLGPQETQYF TRBJ2-5 . . TRBV4-2
TGTGCCAGCAGCTTAGCGCTGTTAGCGGGTGTGCAGACCCAGTACTTC CASSLALLAGVQTQYF TRBJ2-5 TRBD2 . TRBV7-2
TGTGCCAGCAGTTTATCCATTCGGGACAGTCTTCTGAGGGGCTACACCTTC CASSLSIRDSLLRGYTF TRBJ1-2 TRBD1 few TRBV27
TGTGCCAGCAGTCATCGATCGGGACCCCAATATGAGCAGTTCTTC CASSHRSGPQYEQFF TRBJ2-1 . . TRBV6-5
TGCAGCATGGGGCGGGAGCAAGAGACCCAGTACTTC CSMGREQETQYF TRBJ2-5 TRBD2 . TRBV29-1
TGCAGCGCTGGGGACAGCTATGGCTACACCTTC CSAGDSYGYTF TRBJ1-2 TRBD1 . TRBV29-1
TGTGCCAGTTCCGGCGGGATCTCGGGAAACACCATATATTTT CASSGGISGNTIYF TRBJ1-3 . . TRBV6-5
TGTGCCAGCAGCTTAGCAGGGACAGGGCCCTATGGCTACACCTTC CASSLAGTGPYGYTF TRBJ1-2 TRBD1 . TRBV7-9
TGTGCCAGCAGCTTAGTCGTTGTGACCGATGAGCAGTTCTTC CASSLVVVTDEQFF TRBJ2-1 . once TRBV11-2
TGTGCCAGCACCCCACCGGGACTAGTCACAGATACGCAGTATTTT CASTPPGLVTDTQYF TRBJ2-3 TRBD2 . TRBV7-2
TGTGCCAGCAGCTTTAGCTCTTCAACCCTAGGGGAGACCCAGTACTTC CASSFSSSTLGETQYF TRBJ2-5 . . TRBV11-1
TGTGCCAGTACCCCTGACAGGGCCGGTACTGGAAACACCATATATTTT CASTPDRAGTGNTIYF TRBJ1-3 TRBD1 few TRBV19
TGTGCCTGGAGTGTAGGGACAGGGTCACTGCAGTACTTC CAWSVGTGSLQYF TRBJ2-7 TRBD1 . TRBV30
TGTGCCATCCAGGACTACCTCAGCACAGATACGCAGTATTTT CAIQDYLSTDTQYF TRBJ2-3 . once TRBV2
TGTGCCAGCAGCTTAGGGCTGGTCGGGAGTGCTGGGGCTAACGAGCAGTACTTC CASSLGLVGSAGANEQYF TRBJ2-7 . . TRBV11-2
TGTGCCAGCAGCGCCGGGACTAGCGCGCAAGAGACCCAGTACTTC CASSAGTSAQETQYF TRBJ2-5 TRBD2 few TRBV9
TGCGCCAGCCGGGAGACCTTCACAGATACGCAGTATTTT CASRETFTDTQYF TRBJ2-3 . . TRBV5-1
TGTGCCGGAGTAAAGTCCGGGACAGGCAACACTGAAGCTTTCTTT CAGVKSGTGNTEAFF TRBJ1-1 TRBD1 . TRBV2
TGTGCCAGCAGTGAAGCTTCGGAGCCCCAGCATTTT CASSEASEPQHF TRBJ1-5 . few TRBV2
TGTGCCAGCAGTTACCCCAGGACGAACACTGAAGCTTTCTTT CASSYPRTNTEAFF TRBJ1-1 . . TRBV28
TGTGCCAGCAGCCGAACCGATGGGGAAAAACTGTTTTTT CASSRTDGEKLFF TRBJ1-4 . . TRBV6-5
TGCGCCAGCAGCCAAGAACCGCCAGGAGCGAGAGGGTCAGGGGAGCAGTACTTC CASSQEPPGARGSGEQYF TRBJ2-5 . . TRBV4-1
TGTGCCAGCAGCCCCTGGGGCATCTACGAGCAGTACTTC CASSPWGIYEQYF TRBJ2-7 . . TRBV5-6
TGTGCCAGCAGTTTCGCCCTTCCCGCAGGGGACTTT CASSFALPAGDF TRBJ1-1 . . TRBV28
TGTGCCAGCAGCTTGGCCGGGACAGGGGGCTACGAGCAGTACTTC CASSLAGTGGYEQYF TRBJ2-7 TRBD1 . TRBV11-2
TGTGCCAGCAGCCTAATGCGGCAGCCCCAGCATTTT CASSLMRQPQHF TRBJ1-5 . few TRBV28
TGTGCCAGCAGTGCAGTGAACTATGGCTACACCTTC CASSAVNYGYTF TRBJ1-2 . few TRBV2
TGTGCCAGCAGTGAGATGGGAGGGCAAATACAGACCCAGTACTTC CASSEMGGQIQTQYF TRBJ2-5 TRBD2 . TRBV6-1
TGTGCCAGCAGCGACCGGGCGAGGAACAATCAGCCCCAGCATTTT CASSDRARNNQPQHF TRBJ1-5 . . TRBV21-1
TGTGCCATCAGGGGACAGGGGGACCAGCCCCAGCATTTT CAIRGQGDQPQHF TRBJ1-5 TRBD1 few TRBV10-3
TGTGCCAGCAGTAAGACTAGCGGGACCGGTCGTTACGAGCAGTACTTC CASSKTSGTGRYEQYF TRBJ2-7 TRBD2 . TRBV28
TGTGCCAGCAGCTTGAATAGAGTGACTAGGAGATTTAGCACAGATACGCAGTATTTT CASSLNRVTRRFSTDTQYF TRBJ2-3 . . TRBV7-2
TGCGCCAGCAGCTCCGGGACTACGGAGGGTGAGCAGTTCTTC CASSSGTTEGEQFF TRBJ2-1 TRBD2 . TRBV5-1
TGTGCCAGCAGCTTGGCGTGGAACTCTGGGGCCAACGTCCTGACTTTC CASSLAWNSGANVLTF TRBJ2-6 . . TRBV5-4
TGTGCCAGCAGCTTAGACCGCGACACCGGGGAGCTGTTTTTT CASSLDRDTGELFF TRBJ2-2 . . TRBV11-3
TGTGCCAGCAGTCACCAGACAGGGGTCAAAAACATTCAGTACTTC CASSHQTGVKNIQYF TRBJ2-4 TRBD1 . TRBV5-5
TGTGCCAGCACCCTGCACGCCGGGGTCACTGAAGCTTTCTTT CASTLHAGVTEAFF TRBJ1-1 . . TRBV7-3
TGTGCCAGCAGTGCGGGACCGGAATACAATGAGCAGTTCTTC CASSAGPEYNEQFF TRBJ2-1 . . TRBV2
TGTGCCAGTAGAGAGTACGCTGGCAGACTGAACACTGAAGCTTTCTTT CASREYAGRLNTEAFF TRBJ1-1 . . TRBV19
TGCAGCGTTGCGTTAGGGGAGAACACTGAAGCTTTCTTT CSVALGENTEAFF TRBJ1-1 . few TRBV29-1